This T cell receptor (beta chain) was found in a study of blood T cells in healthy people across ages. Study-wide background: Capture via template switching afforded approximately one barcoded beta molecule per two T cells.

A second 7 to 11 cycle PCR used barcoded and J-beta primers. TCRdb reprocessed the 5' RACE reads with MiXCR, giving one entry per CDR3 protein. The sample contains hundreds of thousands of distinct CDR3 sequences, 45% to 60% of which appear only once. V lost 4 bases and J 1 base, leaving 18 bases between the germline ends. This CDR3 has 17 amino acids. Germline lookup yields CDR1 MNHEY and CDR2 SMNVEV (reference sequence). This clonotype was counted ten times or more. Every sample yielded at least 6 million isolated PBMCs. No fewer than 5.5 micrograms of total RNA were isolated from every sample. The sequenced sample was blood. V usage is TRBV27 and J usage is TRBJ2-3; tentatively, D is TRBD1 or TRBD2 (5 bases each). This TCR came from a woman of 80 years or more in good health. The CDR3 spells CASSYPTGRGGTDTQYF. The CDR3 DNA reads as TGTGCCAGCAGTTACCCCACCGGTCGGGGCGGCACAGATACGCAGTATTTT.